These T cell receptor beta chains were read from a single sample in a study of blood T cells in healthy people across ages. One entry per CDR3 protein results from TCRdb running MiXCR on the 5' RACE reads. The sample carries around 2 million distinct CDR3 sequences, 30% to 40% recorded once. The sequenced material came from blood. Receptors originate from a human donor in good health. CDR3s include the opening cysteine and the closing phenylalanine or tryptophan. A D gene is named only where the DNA matches it firmly. Rows give clone size only sometimes, using once, few, many, or a class for an expanded clone.

V	size	D	J	DNA	CDR3
TRBV29-1	.	.	TRBJ2-1	TGCGGCGTTGAGTGGGGGGGCCTAGGTGAGCAGTTCTTC	CGVEWGGLGEQFF
TRBV7-2	.	TRBD1	TRBJ1-3	TGTGCCAGCAGCCTGGATGGGACAGGGGGATTGGGAAACACCATATATTTT	CASSLDGTGGLGNTIYF
TRBV5-1	once	.	TRBJ1-1	TGCGCCAGCAGCGCCACCATGGGGAGCCCGATGAACACTGAAGCTTTCTTT	CASSATMGSPMNTEAFF
TRBV5-6	.	TRBD1	TRBJ2-7	TGTGCCAGCAGCTTGGGACTCCGGGACAGGGGGACCTACGAGCAGTACTTC	CASSLGLRDRGTYEQYF
TRBV24-1	few	TRBD2	TRBJ2-5	TGTGCCACCGGGACGGCTAGCGGGAGCCAAGAGACCCAGTACTTC	CATGTASGSQETQYF
TRBV3-1	.	TRBD1	TRBJ1-4	TGTGCCAGCAGCCGAGGGACAGGGGGCGAAAATGAAAAACTGTTTTTT	CASSRGTGGENEKLFF
TRBV5-1	.	.	TRBJ1-3	TGCGCCAGCAGCCAGAGTATGGTTGGAAACACCATATATTTT	CASSQSMVGNTIYF
TRBV24-1	many	.	TRBJ2-7	TGTGCCACCAGTATCGGCTACGAGCAGTACTTC	CATSIGYEQYF
TRBV10-3	many	TRBD2	TRBJ2-1	TGTGCCACCGCTCTCTTAGCGGGGGGTTTAAATGAGCAGTTCTTC	CATALLAGGLNEQFF
TRBV29-1	.	.	TRBJ1-2	TGCAGCGTTGAGGAGGGCAGCGATGGCTACACCTTC	CSVEEGSDGYTF
TRBV28	few	.	TRBJ1-5	TGTGCCAGCAGTCCACTTGCGGGCCTACGTCAGCCCCAGCATTTT	CASSPLAGLRQPQHF
TRBV7-8	.	.	TRBJ2-4	TGTGCCAGCAGCTTAGGGCGACAGAAAAACATTCAGTACTTC	CASSLGRQKNIQYF
TRBV7-2	.	.	TRBJ2-4	TGTGCCAGCAGCTTAGGAGGCGGGCCCCTGGGGCAGTACTTC	CASSLGGGPLGQYF
TRBV28	.	.	TRBJ2-7	TGTGCCACTGGGGGCGAGGTTTACGAGCAGTACTTC	CATGGEVYEQYF
TRBV6-2/TRBV6-3	.	.	TRBJ1-1	TGTGCCAGCAGTTATTTACACCGGAACACTGAAGCTTTCTTT	CASSYLHRNTEAFF
TRBV9	.	.	TRBJ2-1	TGTGCCAGCAGCGCGGGACTTTATAACAATGAGCAGTTCTTC	CASSAGLYNNEQFF
TRBV20-1	once	.	TRBJ1-2	TGCAGTGCTAGGAACAGAGTCAACTATGGCTACACCTTC	CSARNRVNYGYTF
TRBV7-6	.	.	TRBJ1-2	TGTGCCAGCAGCTTTCCGAATAACTATGGCTACACCTTC	CASSFPNNYGYTF
TRBV9	.	TRBD1	TRBJ2-5	TGTGCCAGCAGCGTGGGGTTGTTACAGGGGGCCCAAGAGACCCAGTACTTC	CASSVGLLQGAQETQYF
TRBV20-1	once	.	TRBJ1-2	TGCAGTGCTAGAGATCCAAGAACAGGGAATGACTATGGCTACACCTTC	CSARDPRTGNDYGYTF
TRBV6-6	few	TRBD2	TRBJ2-1	TGTGCCAGCAGTTACCTGACTAGCGGGGGGGCCAGGGAGCAGTTCTTC	CASSYLTSGGAREQFF
TRBV7-2	many	.	TRBJ2-3	TGTGCCAGCAGCTTAGATCGTCAAGATACGCAGTATTTT	CASSLDRQDTQYF